These T cell receptor beta chains were read from a single sample in a study of cytomegalovirus exposure and HLA in healthy donors. Here immunoSEQ multiplex PCR was the method, and the copy in TCRdb shows in-frame clones only, minus some. This sample has roughly 130,000 clones; 80% to 90% occur once, and the top ten carry 2.7%. What was sequenced was PBMCs. The receptors originated from a man in his fifties in good health and CMV-seronegative. Both conserved end residues are part of each CDR3. Each record gives: D gene, J gene, V gene, clone size, CDR3 DNA, CDR3 protein. The D gene is left open where the match is weak. Clone size is not always given. Where it is, it says once, few, many or a class for expanded clones.

- TRBJ2-2 TRBV29-1 - TGCAGCGTCGAAGGACAGAACACCGGGGAGCTGTTTTTT CSVEGQNTGELFF
- TRBJ2-1 TRBV4-2 - TGTGCCAGCAGCCGCGGGACAGCCAATAACTACAATGAGCAGTTCTTC CASSRGTANNYNEQFF
- TRBJ1-1 TRBV20-1 - TGCAGTGCTGGGAGGAACACTGAAGCTTTCTTT CSAGRNTEAFF
TRBD2 TRBJ2-1 TRBV6-6 few TGTGCCAGCAGTTACGGGGGGGGACTTAAAAGCGAGCAGTTCTTC CASSYGGGLKSEQFF
- TRBJ2-5 TRBV7-9 - TGTGCCAGCAGCTTATCCGGGACAAGAGAGCAGTACTTC CASSLSGTREQYF
- TRBJ2-7 TRBV10-1 - TGCGCCAGCATTAGAGGACGGGGCTCCTACGAGCAGTACTTC CASIRGRGSYEQYF
TRBD1 TRBJ1-6 TRBV5-4 - TGTGCCAGCAGCCGAAGACAGGGAGGTTATTCACCCCTCCACTTT CASSRRQGGYSPLHF
- TRBJ2-1 TRBV9 - TGTGCCAGCAGCGACGGGACTGCTGAGCAGTTCTTC CASSDGTAEQFF
TRBD1 TRBJ1-4 TRBV6-6 medium-sized TGTGCCATAGGGGGCCCTGGGGGAGAAAAACTGTTTTTT CAIGGPGGEKLFF
- TRBJ2-3 TRBV5-1 - TGCGCCAGCAGCTTCTCTACGGGTAGCACAGATACGCAGTATTTT CASSFSTGSTDTQYF
- TRBJ2-5 TRBV6-5 - TGTGCCAGCAGTTACTCGATTGGGGGCCACCAAGAGACCCAGTACTTC CASSYSIGGHQETQYF
TRBD1 TRBJ2-7 TRBV19 - TGTGCCACCGAGGACAGGGGCACCTACGAGCAGTACTTC CATEDRGTYEQYF
TRBD1 TRBJ1-2 TRBV5-6 few TGTGCCAGCAGCAAACAGGGGGCGGTCAAGATTCCCTATGGCTACACCTTC CASSKQGAVKIPYGYTF
- TRBJ2-7 TRBV11-3 - TGTGCCAGCTCAAGGGGGGGCTCGAACGAGCAGTACTTC CASSRGGSNEQYF
- TRBJ1-3 TRBV7-9 - TGTGCCAGCAGCTTAGGGTACCAGGGGCACTCTGGAAACACCATATATTTT CASSLGYQGHSGNTIYF
TRBD1 TRBJ1-1 TRBV5-1 - TGCGCCAGCAGCTTGGACAGGGGGATGGGGAACACTGAAGCTTTCTTT CASSLDRGMGNTEAFF
TRBD1 TRBJ1-2 TRBV6-1 - TGTGCCAGCACCGTAAGGACAGGGAGCGGCTACACCTTC CASTVRTGSGYTF
- TRBJ2-3 TRBV4-3 - TGCGCCAGCAGCCAAGATTTCACTAGACAATTCACAGATACGCAGTATTTT CASSQDFTRQFTDTQYF
- TRBJ2-4 TRBV5-1 once TGCGCCAGCAGCTTGGCCAGGGAACCTGAAAACATTCAGTACTTC CASSLAREPENIQYF
- TRBJ2-2 TRBV2 - TGTGCCAGCAGGAAGGGCCCGGGGGGCGTATCCGGGGAGCTGTTTTTT CASRKGPGGVSGELFF
TRBD2 TRBJ2-5 TRBV9 - TGTGCCAGCAGCTCCCTAGCGGGGGTAGAGACCCAGTACTTC CASSSLAGVETQYF
- TRBJ1-1 TRBV18 - TGTGCCAGCTCACCTGATAGGAGTAGTGAAGCTTTCTTT CASSPDRSSEAFF
TRBD1 TRBJ1-1 TRBV5-4 - TGTGCCAGCAGCTTGCCGGACAGGGGAAGAGCCTTCTTT CASSLPDRGRAFF
TRBD1 TRBJ2-3 TRBV5-4 - TGTGCCAGCAGGCCGGACAGGTGGGGCACAGATACGCAGTATTTT CASRPDRWGTDTQYF
TRBD2 TRBJ2-3 TRBV4-1 - TGCGCCAGCAGCCAGATGGGATGGACTAGGGCCTACACAGATACGCAGTATTTT CASSQMGWTRAYTDTQYF
TRBD2 TRBJ2-1 TRBV30 - TGTGCCTGGAGTTGGGAGCGGGGGGGCTACAATGAGCAGTTCTTC CAWSWERGGYNEQFF
- TRBJ2-5 TRBV28 - TGTGCCAGCAGTTTCTTAGTGGCAGGGGAGACCCAGTACTTC CASSFLVAGETQYF
- TRBJ2-7 TRBV5-4 - TGTGCCAGCAGTCAAACCGGGAATGTATACGAGCAGTACTTC CASSQTGNVYEQYF
- TRBJ2-5 TRBV7-2 - TGTGCCAGCAGCTTTAGGAGCGCCAACATGGAGACCCAGTACTTC CASSFRSANMETQYF
- TRBJ1-1 TRBV27 - TGTGCCAGCAGTTTATCGTTCAGGATGAACACTGAAGCTTTCTTT CASSLSFRMNTEAFF
- TRBJ1-1 TRBV5-7 once TGTGCCAGCAGCTTGGAGGGACACGGGTCCAGGTTT CASSLEGHGSRF
- TRBJ1-1 TRBV6-5 - TGTGCCAGCAGTTACTCGTGGCCCAACACTGAAGCTTTCTTT CASSYSWPNTEAFF
- TRBJ1-2 TRBV6-1 - TGTGCCAGCAGCGCAGGGGTCTCTAACTATGGCTACACCTTC CASSAGVSNYGYTF
TRBD1 TRBJ2-3 TRBV30 once TGTGCCTGGAGGTTAACAGGGGGGGATACGCAGTATTTT CAWRLTGGDTQYF
TRBD2 TRBJ2-7 TRBV6-1 - TGTGCCAGCAGTGAAGCGGTCGGCGGGGGGGCCGTATACGAGCAGTACTTC CASSEAVGGGAVYEQYF
TRBD1 TRBJ2-7 TRBV27 once TGTGCCAGCAGGAACGGTCGGACAGGGGATAAGGGGCAGTACTTC CASRNGRTGDKGQYF
- TRBJ2-3 TRBV10-1 few TGCGCCAGCAGTGACCGAGGGGGAACAGATACGCAGTATTTT CASSDRGGTDTQYF
TRBD1 TRBJ1-4 TRBV9 - TGTGCCAGCAAACGACTCGACAGGGGGCGACGATGGGAAAAACTGTTTTTT CASKRLDRGRRWEKLFF
TRBD2 TRBJ2-2 TRBV10-3 - TGTGCCATCAGTGAACGGCTAGCGGGCGGCACCGGGGAGCTGTTTTTT CAISERLAGGTGELFF
TRBD1 TRBJ1-1 TRBV7-6 few TGTGCCAGCAGCTTAAGAGACAGGGACACTGAAGCTTTCTTT CASSLRDRDTEAFF
TRBD1 TRBJ1-1 TRBV18 once TGTGCCAGCTCACCATGGGACAGGGGAGACGTAGCTTTCTTT CASSPWDRGDVAFF
- TRBJ2-7 TRBV5-1 - TGCGCCAGCAGCGCCCCCGGACGGGGATACGAGCAGTACTTC CASSAPGRGYEQYF
TRBD2 TRBJ2-1 TRBV2 - TGTGCCAGCAGTGGGCTAGCGGGGGCTTACAATGAGCAGTTCTTC CASSGLAGAYNEQFF
TRBD1 TRBJ1-1 TRBV4-3 - TGCGCCAGCAGCCAAGATAGGGGGCTCTGGACTTCGACTGAAGCTTTCTTT CASSQDRGLWTSTEAFF
- TRBJ1-1 TRBV2 - TGTGCCAGCAGTGAAGCCGGTCGGGGGGAAGCTTTCTTT CASSEAGRGEAFF
TRBD1 TRBJ1-2 TRBV19 - TGTGCCAGTCTACTCACCGGGACAGGACATGGCTACACCTTC CASLLTGTGHGYTF
TRBD1 TRBJ2-7 TRBV5-8 - TGTGCCAGCAGCTTGGCCGAGGACAGGCGGGACGAGCAGTACTTC CASSLAEDRRDEQYF
TRBD1 TRBJ1-2 TRBV4-1 - TGCGCCAGCAGCCAACAGGACAGGGGCTATGGCTACACCTTC CASSQQDRGYGYTF
- TRBJ1-2 TRBV7-9 - TGTGCCAGCAGCCCAGGGCCTTCATGGAGCTACACCTTC CASSPGPSWSYTF